The present T cell receptor beta chain was sequenced within a study of blood T cells in healthy people across ages. Alongside a J-beta primer mix, a sample-barcoded 5' primer served in a second PCR lasting roughly 6 to 12 cycles. TCRdb ran MiXCR on the 5' RACE reads and lists one entry per CDR3 protein. The sample includes over 1.5 million distinct CDR3 sequences, about 50% of them seen just once. The germline V and J ends were trimmed by 2 bases and 0 bases, with 10 bases remaining between them. The length of the CDR3 is 14 residues. CDR1 is DFQATT, CDR2 SNEGSKA, per germline (reference sequence). The chain couples TRBV20-1 to TRBJ1-2; D unclear. This clonotype was sampled from a woman aged 40-49 years in good health. Sequenced material: blood. Here the CDR3 reads CSARNPSANYGYTF. The CDR3 coding sequence is TGCAGTGCTAGAAATCCCTCGGCTAACTATGGCTACACCTTC.